What follows are 16 T cell receptor beta chains derived from one specimen sequenced in a study of CD8 T cells in ankylosing spondylitis. TCRdb ran MiXCR on the 5' RACE reads and lists one entry per CDR3 protein. In the table there are 150,000 to 200,000 distinct CDR3 sequences, approximately 20% of which are singletons. Sequencing was performed on blood, either unsorted or a sorted T cell fraction (not recorded which). These receptor sequences come from a male donor with ankylosing spondylitis or in good health (not recorded which).

This clonotype was seen repeatedly, ten times or more. The rearrangement joins TRBV12-3 or TRBV12-4 to TRBJ2-1; TRBD2 aligns across 8 bases. The V segment lost 10 bases and the J segment 8 bases; nucleotides outside the gene matches: 10. This CDR3 region has 13 residues. CDR3 residues: CATREGFIYEQFF. In DNA, the CDR3 is TGTGCCACCCGGGAGGGCTTTATATATGAGCAGTTCTTC.

There are many counts of this clonotype. The chain joins TRBV10-3 to TRBJ2-2; D is ambiguous. V dropped 7 bases and J dropped 4 bases, with 4 bases sitting between them. The CDR3 has 11 residues. Germline lookup yields CDR1 ENHRY and CDR2 SYGVKD. Here the CDR3 DNA reads TGTGCCATCACCGGCACCGGGGAGCTGTTTTTT. It yields the protein CAITGTGELFF.

The chain couples TRBV30 to TRBJ2-7; perhaps TRBD1 as D (6 bases). CDR3 length: 15 amino acids. CDR1 and CDR2 from the germline V gene are GTSNPN and SVGIG (reference sequence). V was cut by 0 bases and J by 5 bases, with 17 bases left in between. Written as DNA, the CDR3 is TGTGCCTGGAGTGTTGGGTCAGGGGTTAAAAACGAGCAGTACTTC. Its translation: CAWSVGSGVKNEQYF.

The table lists this clonotype with many counts. J is TRBJ2-1 and V is TRBV24-1; D might be TRBD1 (6 bases). Germline CDR1 and CDR2: KGHDR and SFDVKD. Trimming cost V 6 bases and J 5 bases, with 13 bases left between them. The CDR3 is 14 residues long. CDR3 amino acids: CATSRQGLNNEQFF. CDR3 sequence (DNA): TGTGCCACCAGTCGGCAGGGGTTAAACAATGAGCAGTTCTTC.

On this clonotype itself: One end of the junction fails to match germline, which may point to a read error. V usage is TRBV10-3 and J usage is TRBJ2-1; TRBD2 is a possible D gene (5 bases). Germline CDR1 is ENHRY and CDR2 is SYGVKD. The CDR3 has 14 residues. This CDR3 reads CAISERGNYNEQSF. DNA for the CDR3: TGTGCCATCAGTGAGCGAGGGAACTACAATGAGCAGTCCTTC.

This clonotype appeared many times. V usage is TRBV12-3 or TRBV12-4 and J usage is TRBJ2-1; 7 nucleotides line up with TRBD2. Losses at the gene ends were 2 bases for V and 4 bases for J; bases not matched to a gene: 5. The CDR3 contains 15 residues. The CDR3 bases are TGTGCCAGCAGTTTATGGGCGGGGGAATACAATGAGCAGTTCTTC. Translated, it gives CASSLWAGEYNEQFF.

The CDR3 region is CASSQGYLHTDTQYF. CDR3 coding DNA: TGTGCCAGCAGCCAAGGGTACCTCCACACAGATACGCAGTATTTT. V and J are TRBV3-1 and TRBJ2-3; D call uncertain. The CDR3 spans 15 residues. Trimming stripped 1 base from V and 2 bases from J, with 10 bases between. Per germline, CDR1 LGHDT and CDR2 YNNKEL (reference sequence).

The rearrangement uses TRBV15 and TRBJ2-7, with 7 bases fitting TRBD1. CDR3 length: 14 residues. The germline gives CDR1 LNHNV, CDR2 YYDKDF (reference sequence). V gave up 9 bases and J gave up 3 bases; unmatched junction bases: 11. The CDR3 here is CATGVVGQFYEQYF. CDR3 in DNA: TGTGCCACGGGGGTGGTGGGACAGTTCTACGAGCAGTACTTC.

This clonotype was detected many times. The genes are TRBV6-5 and TRBJ2-1; the match to TRBD1 covers 9 bases. Germline loops: CDR1 MNHEY, CDR2 SVGAGI. This CDR3 contains 15 residues. V was pared by 4 bases and J by 6 bases, with 7 bases of the junction left unmatched. In nucleotides, the CDR3 is TGTGCCAGCAGTTCGGGACAGGGTTTCGGCAATGAGCAGTTCTTC. As protein: CASSSGQGFGNEQFF.

This clonotype has just a few counts. The chain is built from TRBV24-1 and TRBJ2-3; D gene uncertain. CDR3 length: 11 amino acids. Germline V gene data show CDR1 as KGHDR and CDR2 as SFDVKD. The V end was cut by 7 bases, the J end by 6 bases, with 7 bases between. CDR3 sequence: CATSRHDTQYF. The CDR3 DNA reads TGTGCCACCAGCAGGCATGATACGCAGTATTTT.

There are many counts of this clonotype. The chain employs TRBV7-8 and TRBJ2-7, with D unclear. The germline V and J ends were trimmed by 6 bases and 6 bases, with 12 bases remaining between them. Germline values: CDR1 SGHVS, CDR2 FQNEAQ. This CDR3 is 12 amino acids long. The CDR3 here is CASSLWALEQYF. CDR3 nucleotides: TGTGCCAGCAGTTTATGGGCCCTCGAGCAGTACTTC.

The chain recombines TRBV11-1 with TRBJ2-1, with D unresolved. Trimming left V 1 base short and J 6 bases short, with 16 bases between. The CDR3 has 16 residues. Germline assignment: CDR1 SGHAT and CDR2 FQDESV (reference sequence). CDR3 nucleotides: TGTGCCAGCAGCTTAGGGGGAAGGCTGAGAGGCAATGAGCAGTTCTTC. Translating it yields CASSLGGRLRGNEQFF.

This clonotype was detected ten times or more. The chain employs TRBV5-1 and TRBJ2-1; 11 bases agree with TRBD2. The length of the CDR3 is 15 residues. Germline V gives CDR1 SGHRS, CDR2 YFSETQ. The V segment lost 4 bases and the J segment 5 bases; nucleotides outside the gene matches: 5. In DNA form, the CDR3 reads TGCGCCAGCAGCGGAGGACTAGCGGGCAACAATGAGCAGTTCTTC. It translates to CASSGGLAGNNEQFF.

This clonotype was counted ten times or more. The chain links TRBV19 to TRBJ2-1; no clear D. Germline V gene sequence: CDR1 LNHDA, CDR2 SQIVND (reference sequence). The V gene lost 3 bases and the J gene lost 4 bases, with 16 bases spanning the gap. The CDR3 consists of 16 residues. This chain's CDR3 is CASSILFPSQYNEQFF. In DNA form, the CDR3 reads TGTGCCAGTAGTATCCTCTTCCCCAGCCAGTACAATGAGCAGTTCTTC.

This clonotype appeared a few times. The gene calls are TRBV13 and TRBJ1-6; 7 bases match TRBD1. The CDR3 runs 13 residues. Germline-derived CDR1 and CDR2 are PRHDT and FYEKMQ (reference sequence). The trim removed 5 bases at V and 15 bases at J, leaving 10 bases unmatched. The CDR3 loop reads CASSQGQLYHLHF. Here the CDR3 DNA reads TGTGCCAGCAGCCAGGGACAGCTATATCACCTCCACTTT.

As to this clonotype: A much bigger clone sits one base away, suggesting this may be a read error. The chain recombines TRBV20-1 with TRBJ2-4; D is undetermined. From germline, CDR1 is DFQATT and CDR2 SNEGSKA (reference sequence). This CDR3 comprises 16 residues. CDR3: CCAAAVSSLAKNIQYF. CDR3 bases: TGCTGTGCTGCCGCCGTTAGTTCGTTAGCCAAAAACATTCAGTACTTC.